This TCR beta chain was documented in a study of cytomegalovirus exposure and HLA in healthy donors. Study-level information: Clustering assigned approximately 78% of the roughly 370 genotyped donors to the Caucasian-associated ancestry cluster. General study points: V segments that were indistinguishable, TRBV6-2 and TRBV6-3 among them, were omitted from analysis. The authors confirmed in vitro that a few CMV-associated chains were specific for CMV antigens.

V lost 4 bases, J lost 7 bases, and 14 bases lay in between. The CDR3 covers 14 residues. Germline CDR1 reads MDHEN; CDR2 reads SYDVKM. Worth noting for this clone: The target antigen is unknown.

Primers included in the PCR were 60 Vbeta and 13 Jbeta primers. Method: immunoSEQ multiplex PCR; TCRdb's copy keeps in-frame clones and lacks some. This repertoire comprises some 200,000 clones; its ten largest clones make up 1.1%. This receptor was identified in a girl aged 2 to 10 in good health and CMV-seropositive. Sequences were obtained from PBMCs. V usage is TRBV28 and J usage is TRBJ1-5, with D uncertain. CDR3 DNA sequence: TGTGCCAGCAGTTCGGGAGGTCCGGACCAGCCCCAGCATTTT. It specifies CASSSGGPDQPQHF.